This paragraph covers one TCR beta chain sequence. Its antigen is currently unknown. CDR1 is WSHSY and CDR2 is SAAADI in the germline V gene. The CDR3 is made up of 16 amino acids. V gave up 0 bases and J gave up 2 bases, with 11 bases separating them. These data come from a study of shared clonotypes between healthy human individuals. Study-level results: How much donors shared clonotypes was expected to be affected by sequencing depth.

Some clones are missing from TCRdb's copy, which holds only in-frame ones; the method was immunoSEQ multiplex PCR. The sample holds a few hundred thousand clones, 97% seen once. The sequence came from a woman between 25 and 40 years old in good health. The specimen sequenced was naive CD4+ T cells sorted from blood. Subset: CD45RA+ positively selected. The chain combines TRBV10-2 with TRBJ1-3; D is perhaps TRBD1 (5 bases). CDR3 nucleotide sequence: TGCGCCAGCAGTGAGTCAGGGACGTGGCCTGGAAACACCATATATTTT. Its protein product is CASSESGTWPGNTIYF.